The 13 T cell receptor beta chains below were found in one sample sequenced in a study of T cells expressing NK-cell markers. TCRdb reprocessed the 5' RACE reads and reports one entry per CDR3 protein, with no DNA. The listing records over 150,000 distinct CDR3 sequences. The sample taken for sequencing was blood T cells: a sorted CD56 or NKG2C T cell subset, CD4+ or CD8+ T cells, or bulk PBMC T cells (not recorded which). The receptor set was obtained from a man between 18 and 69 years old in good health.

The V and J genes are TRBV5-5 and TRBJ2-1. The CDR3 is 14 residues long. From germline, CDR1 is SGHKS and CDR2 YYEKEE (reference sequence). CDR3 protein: CASSLVREVDEQFF. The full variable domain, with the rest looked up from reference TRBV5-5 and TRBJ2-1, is DAGVTQSPTHLIKTRGQQVTLRCSPISGHKSVSWYQQVLGQGPQFIFQYYEKEERGRGNFPDRFSARQFPNYSSELNVNALLLGDSALYLCASSLVREVDEQFFGPGTRLTVL.

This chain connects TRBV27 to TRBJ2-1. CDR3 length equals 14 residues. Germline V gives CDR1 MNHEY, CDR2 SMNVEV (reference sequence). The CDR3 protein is CASSRWAKDNEQFF.

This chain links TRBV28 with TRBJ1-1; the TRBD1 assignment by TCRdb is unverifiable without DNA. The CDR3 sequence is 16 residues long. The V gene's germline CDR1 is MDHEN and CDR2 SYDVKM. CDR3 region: CASSFPLQGEGTEAFF.

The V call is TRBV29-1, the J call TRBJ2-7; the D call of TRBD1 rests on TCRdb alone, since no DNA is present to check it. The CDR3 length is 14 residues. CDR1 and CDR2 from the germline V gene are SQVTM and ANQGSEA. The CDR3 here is CSASGQGNSYEQYF.

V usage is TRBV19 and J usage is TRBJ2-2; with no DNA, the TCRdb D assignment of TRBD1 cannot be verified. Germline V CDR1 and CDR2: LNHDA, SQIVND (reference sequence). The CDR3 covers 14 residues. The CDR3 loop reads CASRIIQGFGELFF.

CDR3 sequence reads: CASSLRLAGAWQETQYF. J is TRBJ2-5 and V is TRBV13; absent DNA, TCRdb's TRBD1 call cannot be checked. CDR1 is PRHDT, CDR2 FYEKMQ, per germline (reference sequence). The CDR3 spans 17 residues.

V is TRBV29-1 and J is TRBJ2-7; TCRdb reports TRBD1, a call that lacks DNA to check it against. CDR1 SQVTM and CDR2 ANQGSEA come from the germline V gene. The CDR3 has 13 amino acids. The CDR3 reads CSVVSWDTYEQYF.

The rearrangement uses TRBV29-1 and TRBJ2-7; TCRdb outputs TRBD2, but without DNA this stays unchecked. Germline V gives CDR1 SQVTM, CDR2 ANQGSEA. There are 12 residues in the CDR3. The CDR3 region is CSVALMGYEQYF.

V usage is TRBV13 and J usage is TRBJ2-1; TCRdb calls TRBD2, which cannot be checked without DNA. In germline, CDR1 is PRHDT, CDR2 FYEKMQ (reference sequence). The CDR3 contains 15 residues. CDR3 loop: CASSPSPGGPTEQFF.

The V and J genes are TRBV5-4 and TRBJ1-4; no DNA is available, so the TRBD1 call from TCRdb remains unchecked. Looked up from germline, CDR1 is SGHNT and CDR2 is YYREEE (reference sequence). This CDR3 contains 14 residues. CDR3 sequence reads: CASSQTGANEKLFF.

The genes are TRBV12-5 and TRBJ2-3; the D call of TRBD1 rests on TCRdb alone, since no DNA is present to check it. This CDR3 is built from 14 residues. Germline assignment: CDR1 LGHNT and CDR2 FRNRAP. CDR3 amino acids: CASAMWGRTDTQYF.

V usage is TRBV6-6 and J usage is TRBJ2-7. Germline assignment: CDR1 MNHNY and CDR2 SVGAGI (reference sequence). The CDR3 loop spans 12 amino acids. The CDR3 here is CASSYLIHEQYF.

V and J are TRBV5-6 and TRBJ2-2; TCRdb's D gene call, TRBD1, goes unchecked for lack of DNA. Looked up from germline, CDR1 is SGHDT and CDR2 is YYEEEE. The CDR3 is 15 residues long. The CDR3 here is CASSTGRILTGELFF.